This T cell receptor (beta chain) was obtained from a study of shared T cell receptors in the human thymus. Only in-frame clones appear in the TCRdb table, and some are missing; sequencing was by immunoSEQ multiplex PCR. This repertoire shows more than 550,000 clones, around 87% found once; its top ten account for about 0.0094%. The V and J ends lost 6 bases and 2 bases, in that order; junction bases with no gene match: 10. Germline CDR1 MDHEN, CDR2 SYDVKM. This CDR3 contains 17 residues. These data are also associated with another study on human thymus T cells. As that report states: Related research described thymic repertoires that were highly overlapping among unrelated individuals.

The sequence came from a boy in the first two years of life with a congenital heart defect. The sequenced sample consisted of thymocytes. This chain joins TRBV28 and TRBJ1-5, with 10 nucleotides matching TRBD1. Here the CDR3 DNA reads TGTGCCAGCAGCCGTACTCCGGGACAGGGGTGCAATCAGCCCCAGCATTTT. Its translation is CASSRTPGQGCNQPQHF.